This T cell receptor (beta chain) was profiled in a study of CD8+CD57+ T cells in acquired aplastic anemia. Study at large: Mean DNA quantity obtained from sorted CD4+ and CD8+ cells was about 3 ug. Roughly 11 million reads, on average, were obtained for CD4+ cells from healthy donors. General study findings and limits: Patients and healthy controls showed no significant CD8+ Simpson's diversity difference. Roughly 31 CD8+ CDR3 sequences occurred in both the patients and the controls.

This clonotype was seen many times. What it binds is not known. Genomic DNA served as template for TCR beta VDJ and CDR3 profiling. From the reads, TCRdb called clonotypes with MiXCR, one entry per CDR3 protein. The sample lists approximately 380,000 distinct CDR3 sequences, about two thirds occurring once. The CDR3 is 12 residues long. Germline CDR1 is MNHEY and CDR2 is SVGAGI. Trimming pared 5 bases from V and 9 bases from J, leaving 11 bases between. The genes are TRBV6-5 and TRBJ1-5; possibly TRBD1 for D (6 bases). This receptor was obtained from a human donor in good health, serving as a control. Sample: sorted CD4+, CD8+, or CD8+CD57+ T cells (not recorded which) from PBMCs. CDR3 DNA sequence: TGTGCCAGCAGTGGCCCAGGGGTGCCCCAGCATTTT. Translation gives CASSGPGVPQHF.